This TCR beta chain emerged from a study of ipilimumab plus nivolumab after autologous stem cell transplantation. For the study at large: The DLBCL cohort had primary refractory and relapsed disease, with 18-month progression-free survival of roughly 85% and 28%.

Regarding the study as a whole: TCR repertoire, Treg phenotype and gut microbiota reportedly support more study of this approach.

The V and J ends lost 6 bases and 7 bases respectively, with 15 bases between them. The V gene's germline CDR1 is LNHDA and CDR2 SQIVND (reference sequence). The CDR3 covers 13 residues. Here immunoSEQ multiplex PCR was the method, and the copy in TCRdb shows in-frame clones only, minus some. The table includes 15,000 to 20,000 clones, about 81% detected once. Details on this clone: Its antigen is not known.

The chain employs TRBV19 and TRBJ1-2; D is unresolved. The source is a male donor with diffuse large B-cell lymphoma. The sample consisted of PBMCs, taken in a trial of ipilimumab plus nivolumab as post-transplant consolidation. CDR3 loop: CASSPAGTGGYTF. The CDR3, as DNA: TGTGCCAGTAGCCCCGCAGGCACGGGTGGCTACACCTTC.